The T cell receptor beta chain described here comes from a study of blood T cell repertoires in COVID-19. Germline loops: CDR1 MGHRA, CDR2 YSYEKL. The ends were cut back, 4 bases at V and 3 bases at J, with 13 bases in the middle. The CDR3 is 15 residues long. TCRdb's copy holds only in-frame clones and misses some; the assay was immunoSEQ multiplex PCR. The data hold some 260,000 clones, with 70% to 85% observed a single time. The chain has TRBV4-1 and TRBJ1-5; no clear D. The sequence was collected from a man older than 75 with acute or convalescent COVID-19. The sequenced sample consisted of peripheral blood. The CDR3 nucleotides read TGCGCCAGCAGCCGCGGAGGGTCTAACAATCAGCCCCAGCATTTT. This gives the protein CASSRGGSNNQPQHF.